Each of the 9 T cell receptor beta chains below was sequenced from the same sample in a study of response to subunit inactivated influenza vaccine. MiXCR, run by TCRdb on the RT-PCR reads, gives a single entry per CDR3 protein. The profile covers 650,000 or so distinct CDR3 sequences, with approximately 14% appearing a single time and 7.6% taken by the ten largest. Material: PBMCs from blood, obtained around 15 days before vaccination. These receptors all stem from a man over 45 who received an inactivated influenza vaccine.

This clonotype came up a few times. The chain is built from TRBV10-3 and TRBJ1-6; D might be TRBD1 (5 bases). Germline V gene data show CDR1 as ENHRY and CDR2 as SYGVKD. The CDR3 loop spans 13 amino acids. V gave up 6 bases and J gave up 9 bases, with 12 bases separating them. The CDR3 sequence is CAIRADSFSPLHF. CDR3 DNA: TGTGCCATCAGAGCAGACAGCTTTTCACCCCTCCACTTT.

The rearrangement joins TRBV20-1 to TRBJ2-7, with 9 bases matching TRBD1. CDR3 size: 13 residues. From germline, CDR1 is DFQATT and CDR2 SNEGSKA (reference sequence). Trimming cost V 7 bases and J 3 bases; bases outside gene matches: 7. CDR3 DNA sequence: TGCAGTGGTGGACAGGGGTTCATCTACGAGCAGTACTTC. As protein: CSGGQGFIYEQYF.

This clonotype appeared a few times. V is TRBV2 and J is TRBJ1-5; TRBD1 matches at 7 bases. The CDR3 runs 16 residues. Trimming took 6 bases from V and 0 from J; bases not matched to a gene: 8. Per the germline V gene, CDR1 is SNHLY and CDR2 is FYNNEI. CDR3 coding DNA: TGTGCCAGCAGCCGGAGGACAGGATATAGCAATCAGCCCCAGCATTTT. Its translation: CASSRRTGYSNQPQHF.

V usage is TRBV4-1 and J usage is TRBJ1-1, with D possibly matching TRBD1 (5 bases). V was trimmed by 1 base and J by 5 bases, leaving 17 bases between them. The CDR3 totals 16 residues. Germline V CDR1 and CDR2: MGHRA, YSYEKL. This CDR3 is CASSQGGYTGYTEAFF. The CDR3, as DNA: TGCGCCAGCAGCCAAGGAGGGTACACAGGCTATACTGAAGCTTTCTTT.

This clonotype turned up a few times. At one end the junction does not follow the germline gene, possibly because of a read error. The chain is built from TRBV12-3 or TRBV12-4 and TRBJ2-7; D gene unclear. The CDR3 sequence is 13 residues long. CDR3 region: CASSLALSQSRFF. Written as DNA, the CDR3 is TGTGCCAGCAGTTTAGCGCTTAGCCAATCCCGTTTCTTC.

This sequence joins TRBV3-1 and TRBJ2-5, with 9 bases lining up with TRBD2. With V trimmed by 5 bases and J by 1 base, 2 bases remained unmatched. The CDR3 runs to 14 residues. CDR1 and CDR2 from the germline V gene are LGHDT and YNNKEL (reference sequence). CDR3 nucleotide sequence: TGTGCCAGCAGCTCGCGGGGGGGCCAAGAGACCCAGTACTTC. Translated: CASSSRGGQETQYF.

V gene TRBV5-1 combines with J gene TRBJ2-3; D is unclear. Germline values: CDR1 SGHRS, CDR2 YFSETQ. This CDR3 contains 15 residues. The ends were cut back, 4 bases at V and 1 base at J, with 13 bases in the middle. The CDR3 here is CASSPTVGGTDTQYF. The DNA for the CDR3 is TGCGCCAGCAGCCCGACGGTCGGCGGCACAGATACGCAGTATTTT.

This clonotype was observed a few times. The chain uses TRBV5-1 and TRBJ2-1; D ambiguous. Germline-derived CDR1 and CDR2 are SGHRS and YFSETQ. CDR3 length: 14 residues. V was cut by 0 bases and J by 4 bases, with 8 bases left in between. CDR3 in DNA: TGCGCCAGCAGCTTGGTCCCAGGATACAATGAGCAGTTCTTC. The encoded protein is CASSLVPGYNEQFF.

This clonotype was found a few times. V is TRBV20-1 and J is TRBJ1-1; no clear D. The CDR3 runs to 13 residues. The V gene's germline CDR1 is DFQATT and CDR2 SNEGSKA (reference sequence). Deletions cut 4 bases from V and 1 base from J, with 10 bases between. CDR3 protein: CSAKTTANTEAFF. In nucleotides, the CDR3 is TGCAGTGCTAAGACTACAGCGAACACTGAAGCTTTCTTT.